The rows below give T cell receptor beta chains drawn from one sample of a study of radiation and T cells in renal cell carcinoma. Method: immunoSEQ multiplex PCR; TCRdb's copy keeps in-frame clones and lacks some. The sample consists of 14,000 or so clones, 64% of them appearing once. The source was tumor tissue, collected from a patient whose treatment included radiotherapy and nephrectomy. The origin of the receptors is a woman between 65 and 79 years old with renal cell carcinoma. Both conserved end residues are part of each CDR3. The order of the fields is clone size, V gene, D gene, J gene, CDR3 protein, CDR3 DNA. A D gene is named only where the DNA matches it firmly. Where a row states a size, it is once, few, many or the class of an expanded clone; other rows omit it.

clone size: NA
V gene: TRBV2
D gene: TRBD1
J gene: TRBJ1-5
CDR3 protein: CASSEGQGHQPQHF
CDR3 DNA: TGTGCCAGCAGTGAAGGACAGGGTCATCAGCCCCAGCATTTT

clone size: NA
V gene: TRBV7-3
D gene: TRBD2
J gene: TRBJ2-2
CDR3 protein: CASSQGLAWDTGELFF
CDR3 DNA: TGTGCCAGCAGTCAAGGACTAGCTTGGGACACCGGGGAGCTGTTTTTT

clone size: NA
V gene: TRBV7-2
D gene: TRBD1
J gene: TRBJ1-2
CDR3 protein: CASSYRDSNYGYTF
CDR3 DNA: TGTGCCAGCAGCTACCGGGACAGCAACTATGGCTACACCTTC

clone size: few
V gene: TRBV5-1
D gene: TRBD1
J gene: TRBJ1-6
CDR3 protein: CASTLTWTGNSPLHF
CDR3 DNA: TGCGCCAGCACTTTGACCTGGACAGGCAATTCACCCCTCCACTTT

clone size: NA
V gene: TRBV9
D gene: NA
J gene: TRBJ1-1
CDR3 protein: CASSPHFREGTEAFF
CDR3 DNA: TGTGCCAGCAGCCCACATTTTAGGGAAGGAACTGAAGCTTTCTTT

clone size: NA
V gene: TRBV19
D gene: TRBD1
J gene: TRBJ2-7
CDR3 protein: CASSATGGSSYEQYF
CDR3 DNA: TGTGCCAGTAGTGCCACAGGGGGCTCATCCTACGAGCAGTACTTC

clone size: few
V gene: TRBV21-1
D gene: NA
J gene: TRBJ2-3
CDR3 protein: CASSPPFDTQYF
CDR3 DNA: TGTGCCAGCAGCCCCCCCTTTGATACGCAGTATTTT

clone size: NA
V gene: TRBV7-6
D gene: NA
J gene: TRBJ2-5
CDR3 protein: CASSRRAEETQYF
CDR3 DNA: TGTGCCAGCAGCCGACGGGCAGAAGAGACCCAGTACTTC

clone size: NA
V gene: TRBV13
D gene: TRBD1
J gene: TRBJ2-7
CDR3 protein: CASSLGSTGAGSYEQYF
CDR3 DNA: TGTGCCAGCAGCTTAGGATCTACAGGGGCAGGCTCCTACGAGCAGTACTTC

clone size: few
V gene: TRBV5-5
D gene: NA
J gene: TRBJ2-5
CDR3 protein: CASSLARVETQYF
CDR3 DNA: TGTGCCAGCAGCTTGGCGCGGGTTGAGACCCAGTACTTC

clone size: NA
V gene: TRBV9
D gene: NA
J gene: TRBJ2-5
CDR3 protein: CASRGTSQETQYF
CDR3 DNA: TGTGCCAGCAGGGGGACGTCCCAAGAGACCCAGTACTTC

clone size: NA
V gene: TRBV7-9
D gene: TRBD1
J gene: TRBJ2-7
CDR3 protein: CASNPGTGDYEQYF
CDR3 DNA: TGTGCCAGCAACCCCGGGACAGGGGACTACGAGCAGTACTTC

clone size: NA
V gene: TRBV7-8
D gene: NA
J gene: TRBJ2-3
CDR3 protein: CASSELLAASTDTQYF
CDR3 DNA: TGTGCCAGCAGCGAACTCCTAGCTGCTAGCACAGATACGCAGTATTTT

clone size: few
V gene: TRBV10-3
D gene: NA
J gene: TRBJ2-1
CDR3 protein: CAISPDTGTREQFF
CDR3 DNA: TGTGCCATCAGCCCAGATACAGGTACGCGGGAGCAGTTCTTC

clone size: NA
V gene: TRBV6-5
D gene: NA
J gene: TRBJ1-2
CDR3 protein: CASTARGGDGYTF
CDR3 DNA: TGTGCCAGCACCGCGCGAGGGGGGGATGGCTACACCTTC

clone size: NA
V gene: TRBV4-2
D gene: NA
J gene: TRBJ2-3
CDR3 protein: CASSLRLSYRTDTQYF
CDR3 DNA: TGTGCCAGCAGCCTGCGTCTCTCCTACCGCACAGATACGCAGTATTTT

clone size: NA
V gene: TRBV5-4
D gene: TRBD2
J gene: TRBJ2-1
CDR3 protein: CASSLGLAVADEQFF
CDR3 DNA: TGTGCCAGCAGCTTGGGACTAGCGGTGGCCGATGAGCAGTTCTTC

clone size: NA
V gene: TRBV19
D gene: NA
J gene: TRBJ1-1
CDR3 protein: CASSTGAGEAFF
CDR3 DNA: TGTGCCAGTTCCACGGGGGCGGGGGAAGCTTTCTTT

clone size: NA
V gene: TRBV2
D gene: TRBD2
J gene: TRBJ2-7
CDR3 protein: CASSRASGGPYEQYF
CDR3 DNA: TGTGCCAGCAGCCGCGCCAGCGGGGGGCCCTACGAGCAGTACTTC

clone size: NA
V gene: TRBV7-2
D gene: TRBD2
J gene: TRBJ2-5
CDR3 protein: CASSLAEGLAEAETQYF
CDR3 DNA: TGTGCCAGCAGCTTAGCAGAGGGACTAGCGGAGGCTGAGACCCAGTACTTC

clone size: medium-sized
V gene: TRBV4-1
D gene: TRBD2
J gene: TRBJ2-3
CDR3 protein: CASSQTSGGAQDTQYF
CDR3 DNA: TGCGCCAGCAGCCAAACTAGCGGGGGGGCCCAAGATACGCAGTATTTT

clone size: NA
V gene: TRBV7-2
D gene: NA
J gene: TRBJ2-7
CDR3 protein: CASRDGLAYEQYF
CDR3 DNA: TGTGCCAGCAGAGACGGTCTAGCCTACGAGCAGTACTTC

clone size: NA
V gene: TRBV18
D gene: NA
J gene: TRBJ2-7
CDR3 protein: CASSREAMEQYF
CDR3 DNA: TGTGCCAGCTCACGTGAGGCTATGGAGCAGTACTTC

clone size: NA
V gene: TRBV7-2
D gene: NA
J gene: TRBJ2-7
CDR3 protein: CASSLVDGGNYEQYF
CDR3 DNA: TGTGCCAGCAGCTTAGTGGATGGCGGGAACTACGAGCAGTACTTC

clone size: NA
V gene: TRBV19
D gene: TRBD1
J gene: TRBJ1-1
CDR3 protein: CASSQGADTEAFF
CDR3 DNA: TGTGCCAGTAGTCAGGGGGCAGACACTGAAGCTTTCTTT

clone size: NA
V gene: TRBV19
D gene: NA
J gene: TRBJ1-2
CDR3 protein: CASTLGRVSGYTF
CDR3 DNA: TGTGCCAGTACCCTCGGGAGGGTGTCGGGCTACACCTTC

clone size: few
V gene: TRBV4-1
D gene: NA
J gene: TRBJ2-7
CDR3 protein: CASSQEPGTYEQYF
CDR3 DNA: TGCGCCAGCAGCCAAGAACCCGGGACTTACGAGCAGTACTTC

clone size: NA
V gene: TRBV30
D gene: NA
J gene: TRBJ1-1
CDR3 protein: CAWSLTAEAFF
CDR3 DNA: TGTGCCTGGAGTTTGACAGCCGAAGCTTTCTTT

clone size: NA
V gene: TRBV5-6
D gene: NA
J gene: TRBJ2-2
CDR3 protein: CASSLGSTGELFF
CDR3 DNA: TGTGCCAGCAGCTTGGGGTCAACCGGGGAGCTGTTTTTT

clone size: NA
V gene: TRBV11-2
D gene: NA
J gene: TRBJ1-1
CDR3 protein: CASMWGENTEAFF
CDR3 DNA: TGTGCCAGCATGTGGGGGGAGAACACTGAAGCTTTCTTT

clone size: NA
V gene: TRBV6-6
D gene: NA
J gene: TRBJ2-7
CDR3 protein: CASIPESGAYEQYF
CDR3 DNA: TGTGCCAGCATCCCCGAATCTGGAGCCTACGAGCAGTACTTC